Reported below is one T cell receptor beta chain. Its antigen is undetermined. TCRdb fed the reads into MiXCR, producing one record per CDR3 protein. Here the sample spans about 770,000 distinct CDR3 sequences, 25% to 30% being singletons. This record comes from a study of T cell repertoires in cytomegalovirus infection. Study-wide results and limits: CMV-specific TCR beta clonotypes restricted by HLA-C dominated the ex vivo response. Carriers of CMV plus the relevant HLA were identified by cumulative public TCR beta family frequency.

This receptor was taken from a human donor in good health (CMV status not recorded). Some clones in this sample may be carry-over from other donors' samples. The sample was cultured CD8+ T cells from PBMCs, taken from culture after CMV antigen stimulation.

The CDR3 loop is CASSLAFATNTEAFF. The CDR3 bases are TGTGCCAGCAGTTTAGCGTTCGCCACGAACACTGAAGCTTTCTTT. J is TRBJ1-1 and V is TRBV12-3 or TRBV12-4; D call uncertain. V shed 0 bases and J shed 1 base, with 9 bases lying between them. The CDR3 is 15 residues long.